This T cell receptor (beta chain) emerged from a study of cytomegalovirus exposure and HLA in healthy donors. Study-level results: Cytomegalovirus association was assigned to some 160 TCR beta chains.

Measured with immunoSEQ multiplex PCR; TCRdb has only the in-frame clones, and not every one. The repertoire has roughly 120,000 clones, 89% of them found once; the top ten carry around 2%. To note about this clone: Its antigen is undetermined.

In germline, CDR1 is SGHRS, CDR2 YFSETQ. This CDR3 comprises 16 residues. Trimming at V came to 4 bases and at J to 9 bases, leaving 9 bases not matched to a gene. The TCR comes from a woman between 18 and 30 years old in good health and CMV-seronegative. Sequences were obtained from PBMCs. V and J are TRBV5-1 and TRBJ2-1, with 14 bases matching TRBD2. The CDR3 nucleotides read TGCGCCAGCAGCCATGGGACTAGCGGGAGTATTGGTGAGCAGTTCTTC. It translates to CASSHGTSGSIGEQFF.